These 31 T cell receptor beta chains share one sample of origin, sequenced in a study of radiation and T cells in renal cell carcinoma. The time point: baseline pretreatment blood. Treatment defined: 15 Gy SBRT to primary tumor, nephrectomy 4 weeks later. Profiled with immunoSEQ multiplex PCR; TCRdb holds only in-frame clones, not every one. The sample lists some 120,000 clones; about four fifths were seen once. Sequencing used blood, obtained from a patient whose treatment included radiotherapy and nephrectomy. These receptors were taken from a woman in her fifties or sixties with renal cell carcinoma.

The rearrangement uses TRBV14 and TRBJ2-1, with 10 bases fitting TRBD2. With 3 bases clipped from V and 1 base from J, the junction kept 3 bases outside the gene matches. Germline CDR1 SGHDN, CDR2 FVKESK. This CDR3 has 16 residues. CDR3 sequence reads: CASSHRAGGSYNEQFF. The CDR3 DNA reads as TGTGCCAGCAGCCACCGAGCGGGAGGGTCCTACAATGAGCAGTTCTTC. Full variable domain (missing parts from reference TRBV14 and TRBJ2-1): EAGVTQFPSHSVIEKGQTVTLRCDPISGHDNLYWYRRVMGKEIKFLLHFVKESKQDESGMPNNRFLAERTGGTYSTLKVQPAELEDSGVYFCASSHRAGGSYNEQFFGPGTRLTVL.

This chain connects TRBV30 to TRBJ2-7; 9 nucleotides match TRBD1. The CDR3 runs to 14 residues. The V gene's germline CDR1 is GTSNPN and CDR2 SVGIG (reference sequence). V dropped 7 bases and J dropped 3; count of bases not matched to a gene: 10. This chain's CDR3 is CAFSPGTGSYEQYF. Written as DNA, the CDR3 is TGTGCCTTCTCCCCCGGGACAGGGAGCTACGAGCAGTACTTC.

This chain uses TRBV15 with TRBJ2-2; no firm D call. CDR1 is LNHNV, CDR2 YYDKDF, per germline (reference sequence). The V end lost 1 base, the J end lost 0 bases, and 3 bases lay between the germline ends. CDR3 length: 14 residues. The CDR3 reads CATSRGTNTGELFF. CDR3 in DNA: TGTGCCACCAGCAGAGGGACGAACACCGGGGAGCTGTTTTTT.

The chain links TRBV7-2 to TRBJ1-1; no definite D call. The CDR3 loop spans 15 amino acids. Germline V gene lookup returns CDR1 SGHTA and CDR2 FQGNSA. Trimming pared 5 bases from V and 5 bases from J, leaving 18 bases between. The CDR3 DNA sequence: TGTGCCAGCAGCAGAGGCGTGGGGTTAGGGACTGAAGCTTTCTTT. Translation gives CASSRGVGLGTEAFF.

This clone appeared a few times. The chain is built from TRBV7-2 and TRBJ1-2; no reliable D call. V was clipped by 1 base and J by 4 bases, with 4 bases between them. The germline CDR1 and CDR2 sequences are SGHTA and FQGNSA. The CDR3 length is 12 residues. The DNA of the CDR3 is TGTGCCAGCAGCTTAGAATCCTATGGCTACACCTTC. Residues: CASSLESYGYTF.

The rearrangement uses TRBV19 and TRBJ1-1, with TRBD1 as a possible D gene (6 bases). This CDR3 has 13 amino acids. Trimming shortened V by 4 bases and J by 1 base, and 7 bases separated the two germline ends. Germline V lookup: CDR1 LNHDA, CDR2 SQIVND (reference sequence). As DNA, the CDR3 is TGTGCCAGTAGTAGACAGGCGAACACTGAAGCTTTCTTT. It translates to CASSRQANTEAFF.

The V call is TRBV5-1, the J call TRBJ2-2; TRBD2 is a possible D gene (7 bases). The germline V and J ends were trimmed by 4 bases and 3 bases, with 13 bases remaining between them. The CDR3 runs to 15 residues. Germline V gene sequence: CDR1 SGHRS, CDR2 YFSETQ. The CDR3 region has the DNA TGCGCCAGCAGCATCCTAGGGGGGGACACCGGGGAGCTGTTTTTT. Its translation: CASSILGGDTGELFF.

The gene calls are TRBV19 and TRBJ2-2, with D perhaps TRBD2 (5 bases). The germline V gene encodes CDR1 LNHDA and CDR2 SQIVND (reference sequence). This CDR3 region has 15 residues. The germline V and J ends were trimmed by 5 bases and 2 bases, with 12 bases remaining between them. DNA of the CDR3: TGTGCCAGTAGTCGGGATGGGGATAACACCGGGGAGCTGTTTTTT. Translated, it gives CASSRDGDNTGELFF.

This chain uses TRBV7-6 with TRBJ1-1; D gene ambiguous. The CDR3 consists of 13 residues. V shed 1 base and J shed 7 bases, with 10 bases lying between them. The germline V gene encodes CDR1 SGHVS and CDR2 FNYEAQ. The CDR3 reads CASSLEGRDEAFF. In DNA form, the CDR3 reads TGTGCCAGCAGCTTAGAAGGGCGGGATGAAGCTTTCTTT.

The chain uses TRBV5-1 and TRBJ2-5; no definite D call. The CDR3 consists of 12 residues. Germline V CDR1 and CDR2: SGHRS, YFSETQ. Trimming cost V 5 bases and J 3 bases, with 8 bases left between them. CDR3 nucleotides: TGCGCCAGCAGGTGGGCAGAAGAGACCCAGTACTTC. Translated: CASRWAEETQYF.

The chain links TRBV5-1 to TRBJ1-2, with D hard to call. Germline V lookup: CDR1 SGHRS, CDR2 YFSETQ. The CDR3 totals 15 residues. The ends were cut back, 0 bases at V and 5 bases at J, with 14 bases in the middle. The CDR3 region has the DNA TGCGCCAGCAGCTTGGAGGGTGCAGACGGGTATGGCTACACCTTC. Residues: CASSLEGADGYGYTF.

V is TRBV7-9 and J is TRBJ2-3; D ambiguous. The CDR3 sequence is 13 residues long. Germline CDR1 reads SEHNR; CDR2 reads FQNEAQ (reference sequence). The ends were cut back, 1 base at V and 4 bases at J, with 6 bases in the middle. The CDR3 nucleotides are TGTGCCAGCAGCTTAGGGCAGTCAGATACGCAGTATTTT. The encoded protein is CASSLGQSDTQYF.

This chain connects TRBV5-1 to TRBJ2-5, with D perhaps TRBD2 (6 bases). There are 14 residues in the CDR3. Trimming cost V 5 bases and J 5 bases, with 16 bases left between them. Per the germline V gene, CDR1 is SGHRS and CDR2 is YFSETQ. The CDR3 DNA is TGCGCCAGCAGTCTTACCCCCGGAGGGGAGACCCAGTACTTC. Translation: CASSLTPGGETQYF. Full variable domain (remainder filled in from reference TRBV5-1 and TRBJ2-5): KAGVTQTPRYLIKTRGQQVTLSCSPISGHRSVSWYQQTPGQGLQFLFEYFSETQRNKGNFPGRFSGRQFSNSRSEMNVSTLELGDSALYLCASSLTPGGETQYFGPGTRLLVL.

The chain recombines TRBV2 with TRBJ1-2, with TRBD1 matching over 10 bases. CDR3 length: 14 amino acids. V lost 6 bases and J lost 5; bases outside the gene matches: 6. CDR1 is SNHLY and CDR2 is FYNNEI in the germline V gene. CDR3 nucleotides: TGTGCCAGCAGGGGGACAGGGGTCAGTTATGGCTACACCTTC. Protein product: CASRGTGVSYGYTF.

The J gene is TRBJ2-3, the V gene TRBV7-9; D ambiguous. CDR1 SEHNR and CDR2 FQNEAQ come from the germline V gene (reference sequence). Trimming removed 4 bases at V and 4 bases at J, with 12 bases between. This CDR3 contains 14 residues. The CDR3 nucleotides are TGTGCCAGCAGCTCCTTGGCCGGACCAGATACGCAGTATTTT. Translation gives CASSSLAGPDTQYF.

In this sample, this clone turned up a few times. The chain uses TRBV15 and TRBJ2-7; a weak D match, TRBD2 (6 bases). Trimming took 5 bases from V and 4 from J, leaving 24 bases between them. The CDR3 contains 17 residues. Germline assignment: CDR1 LNHNV and CDR2 YYDKDF (reference sequence). The CDR3 loop reads CATSGTPRARGTYEQYF. Written as DNA, the CDR3 is TGTGCCACCAGCGGAACCCCCAGGGCGCGGGGCACTTACGAGCAGTACTTC.

The chain links TRBV4-3 to TRBJ2-6; D gene uncertain. CDR1 and CDR2 from the germline V gene are LGHNA and YSLEER. The CDR3 extends over 14 amino acids. V lost 0 bases to trimming and J lost 12 bases, with 12 bases between them. CDR3 protein: CASSQDEVGSVLTF. The CDR3 DNA follows: TGCGCCAGCAGCCAAGATGAGGTGGGGTCCGTCCTGACTTTC.

This sequence joins TRBV6-6 and TRBJ1-2; possibly TRBD1 for D (6 bases). The CDR3 extends over 13 amino acids. Germline-derived CDR1 and CDR2 are MNHNY and SVGAGI (reference sequence). Deletions cut 6 bases from V and 2 bases from J, with 10 bases between. The CDR3 region is CASREGGNYGYTF. The CDR3 DNA reads TGTGCCAGCAGGGAGGGGGGGAACTATGGCTACACCTTC.

This chain uses TRBV5-1 with TRBJ1-6; D remains unclear. Between the trimmed V and J ends, which lost 0 bases and 10 bases, there was a span of 11 bases. The CDR3 is 14 residues long. Germline CDR1 and CDR2: SGHRS and YFSETQ. The CDR3 nucleotides read TGCGCCAGCAGCTTGGGCCAACGGGAATCACCCCTCCACTTT. Translating gives CASSLGQRESPLHF. The whole variable domain, remainder taken from reference TRBV5-1 and TRBJ1-6, is KAGVTQTPRYLIKTRGQQVTLSCSPISGHRSVSWYQQTPGQGLQFLFEYFSETQRNKGNFPGRFSGRQFSNSRSEMNVSTLELGDSALYLCASSLGQRESPLHFGNGTRLTVT.

This clone was counted between two and nine times. The chain uses TRBV7-2 and TRBJ2-5, with D perhaps TRBD1 or TRBD2 (6 bases each). Trimming left V 1 base short and J 5 bases short, with 11 bases between. The CDR3 is made up of 14 amino acids. Germline V gives CDR1 SGHTA, CDR2 FQGNSA. This CDR3 is CASSLGGALETQYF. In DNA form, the CDR3 reads TGTGCCAGCAGCTTAGGGGGGGCCCTCGAGACCCAGTACTTC.

The rearrangement joins TRBV28 to TRBJ1-2; no firm D call. Between the trimmed V and J ends, which lost 3 bases and 1 base, there was a span of 12 bases. Per germline, CDR1 MDHEN and CDR2 SYDVKM. The CDR3 consists of 15 residues. CDR3 residues: CASSLVLTVNYGYTF. The CDR3 region has the DNA TGTGCCAGCAGTTTGGTACTGACTGTTAACTATGGCTACACCTTC.

The chain recombines TRBV7-2 with TRBJ2-3, with D perhaps matching TRBD1 or TRBD2 (6 bases each). Trimming left V 5 bases short and J 1 base short, with 13 bases between. The CDR3 extends over 15 amino acids. Germline CDR1 SGHTA, CDR2 FQGNSA. CDR3 sequence: CASSPGGIGTDTQYF. The DNA of the CDR3 is TGTGCCAGCAGCCCCGGGGGCATTGGCACAGATACGCAGTATTTT.

This rearrangement joins TRBV30 to TRBJ2-1; 13 nucleotides line up with TRBD2. The J segment lost 0 bases and the V segment lost 3 bases, leaving 8 bases of the junction unmatched. The germline V gene encodes CDR1 GTSNPN and CDR2 SVGIG (reference sequence). The CDR3 has 18 amino acids. Here the CDR3 reads CAWSPGLAGVSSYNEQFF. The CDR3 nucleotides read TGTGCCTGGAGCCCTGGACTAGCGGGAGTTAGCTCCTACAATGAGCAGTTCTTC.

The chain joins TRBV7-9 to TRBJ1-1; D remains unclear. Germline V gene sequence: CDR1 SEHNR, CDR2 FQNEAQ (reference sequence). Trimming removed 3 bases from V and 11 bases from J, with 13 bases in between. This CDR3 comprises 12 residues. The CDR3 sequence: CASSLKAGEAFF. The CDR3 DNA follows: TGTGCCAGCAGCTTGAAGGCCGGGGAGGCTTTCTTT.

The rearrangement links TRBV9 to TRBJ2-1; D is possibly TRBD1 (5 bases). Germline V gene sequence: CDR1 SGDLS, CDR2 YYNGEE. Trimming left V 3 bases short and J 0 bases short, with 10 bases between. CDR3 size: 15 residues. This chain's CDR3 is CASSAYRSSYNEQFF. The CDR3, as DNA: TGTGCCAGCAGCGCCTACAGGAGCTCCTACAATGAGCAGTTCTTC.

V is TRBV7-9 and J is TRBJ1-2; tentatively, D is TRBD1 (5 bases). The CDR3 has 15 residues. V was trimmed by 5 bases and J by 5 bases, leaving 18 bases between them. Germline CDR1 reads SEHNR; CDR2 reads FQNEAQ (reference sequence). CDR3 loop: CASSADTAGIYGYTF. The CDR3 nucleotides are TGTGCCAGCAGCGCGGACACGGCCGGAATTTATGGCTACACCTTC.

The chain couples TRBV21-1 to TRBJ2-1; TRBD2, as called in the table, went unchecked against the DNA. TRBV21-1 is labeled a pseudogene. The CDR3 loop spans 14 amino acids. Here the CDR3 reads CASSKIRDYNEQFF. CDR3 nucleotide sequence: TGTGCCAGCAGCAAAATACGGGACTACAATGAGCAGTTCTTC.

The chain has TRBV2 and TRBJ2-6; D call uncertain. Trimming left V 2 bases short and J 0 bases short, with 5 bases between. This CDR3 is 15 amino acids long. Germline CDR1 is SNHLY and CDR2 is FYNNEI. CDR3 DNA sequence: TGTGCCAGCAGTGAAAGGTCCTCTGGGGCCAACGTCCTGACTTTC. Encoded protein: CASSERSSGANVLTF.

V gene TRBV30 combines with J gene TRBJ2-1; D possibly uses TRBD1 or TRBD2 (5 bases each). Germline CDR1 reads GTSNPN; CDR2 reads SVGIG (reference sequence). The CDR3 consists of 12 residues. V was cut by 2 bases and J by 9 bases, with 11 bases left in between. The CDR3 loop is CAWSPGRLEQFF. The CDR3 nucleotides read TGTGCCTGGAGTCCGGGACGCCTTGAGCAGTTCTTC.

The chain couples TRBV6-5 to TRBJ1-5, with TRBD1 matching over 9 bases. CDR3 length equals 15 residues. CDR1 and CDR2 (germline): MNHEY, SVGAGI. V lost 5 bases and J lost 4; bases outside the gene matches: 6. The CDR3 DNA sequence: TGTGCCAGCAGTAACGGACAGGGGAGGAATCAGCCCCAGCATTTT. Its translation: CASSNGQGRNQPQHF.

The rearrangement links TRBV15 to TRBJ2-3, with 11 bases that match TRBD2. Germline loops: CDR1 LNHNV, CDR2 YYDKDF (reference sequence). V was pared by 0 bases and J by 4 bases, with 0 bases of the junction left unmatched. The CDR3 sequence is 15 residues long. The CDR3 sequence is CATSRDSGGADTQYF. CDR3 nucleotides: TGTGCCACCAGCAGAGATAGCGGGGGGGCAGATACGCAGTATTTT.